This is a list of T cell receptor beta chains from one sample in a study of blood T cell repertoires in COVID-19. The protocol was immunoSEQ multiplex PCR, while the TCRdb copy is restricted to in-frame clones and leaves out a portion. The data hold 150,000 to 200,000 clones, with about 88% observed a single time. The sequencing sample was made of peripheral blood. The source of these receptors is a human donor in a cohort sampled during active COVID-19. The CDR3 runs from the conserved cysteine through the conserved F or W. The D gene is left open where the match is weak. Clone size is given for some rows only: seen once, a few or many times, or a class if the clone is expanded.

j_gene: TRBJ2-7; abundance: .; d_gene: .; v_gene: TRBV6-4; CDR3nt: TGTGCCAGCAGTGACGGAGGGACAGTGAGGCCCTACGAGCAGTACTTC; CDR3aa: CASSDGGTVRPYEQYF
j_gene: TRBJ1-1; abundance: .; d_gene: .; v_gene: TRBV6-2/TRBV6-3; CDR3nt: TGTGCCAGCAGTTACACGGTTGAGGTGAACACTGAAGCTTTCTTT; CDR3aa: CASSYTVEVNTEAFF
j_gene: TRBJ1-2; abundance: .; d_gene: .; v_gene: TRBV18; CDR3nt: TGTGCCAGCTCACCACTCCGGGACACTAACTATGGCTACACCTTC; CDR3aa: CASSPLRDTNYGYTF
j_gene: TRBJ1-2; abundance: .; d_gene: .; v_gene: TRBV5-1; CDR3nt: TGCGCCAGCTCCCACGGGGGGTCGGATGGCTACACCTTC; CDR3aa: CASSHGGSDGYTF
j_gene: TRBJ1-1; abundance: .; d_gene: TRBD1; v_gene: TRBV5-1; CDR3nt: TGCGCCAGCAGCTTACAGGGGGGAACAACTGAAGCTTTCTTT; CDR3aa: CASSLQGGTTEAFF
j_gene: TRBJ2-2; abundance: .; d_gene: TRBD2; v_gene: TRBV27; CDR3nt: TGTGCCAGCAGTTTTTCCCGACTAGCGGGCGACGGGGAGCTGTTTTTT; CDR3aa: CASSFSRLAGDGELFF
j_gene: TRBJ1-5; abundance: few; d_gene: TRBD1; v_gene: TRBV7-9; CDR3nt: TGTGCCAGCAGCCCCGGGACAGGGTCAAATCAGCCCCAGCATTTT; CDR3aa: CASSPGTGSNQPQHF
j_gene: TRBJ2-7; abundance: .; d_gene: .; v_gene: TRBV4-1; CDR3nt: TGCGCCAGCAGCCAGGAACCACAGGTTTCCTACGAGCAGTACTTC; CDR3aa: CASSQEPQVSYEQYF
j_gene: TRBJ2-7; abundance: once; d_gene: TRBD1; v_gene: TRBV6-2/TRBV6-3; CDR3nt: TGTGCCAGCAGTTACTCGACAGGGGGGCCCTACGAGCAGTACTTC; CDR3aa: CASSYSTGGPYEQYF
j_gene: TRBJ2-7; abundance: .; d_gene: .; v_gene: TRBV7-6; CDR3nt: TGTGCCAGCAGCTTAGGCCCCAGCTACGAGCAGTACTTC; CDR3aa: CASSLGPSYEQYF
j_gene: TRBJ2-7; abundance: .; d_gene: .; v_gene: TRBV5-1; CDR3nt: TGCGCCAGCAGCTTGGCCTTTGGAGGGCCTACCTACGAGCAGTACTTC; CDR3aa: CASSLAFGGPTYEQYF
j_gene: TRBJ2-1; abundance: .; d_gene: .; v_gene: TRBV7-2; CDR3nt: TGTGCCAGCAGCTTAGATCAGCCCACTAGTGGTGAGCAGTTCTTC; CDR3aa: CASSLDQPTSGEQFF
j_gene: TRBJ2-2; abundance: .; d_gene: TRBD2; v_gene: TRBV6-4; CDR3nt: TGTGCCAGCAATCTAGCGGGAGGCGTAAACACCGGGGAGCTGTTTTTT; CDR3aa: CASNLAGGVNTGELFF